The 11 T cell receptor beta chains given below trace back to one sample, sequenced in a study of blood T cell repertoires in COVID-19. Using immunoSEQ multiplex PCR, the repertoire was profiled, and TCRdb retains in-frame clones only, with some absent. The table records around 250,000 clones, roughly 89% of them present only once. The material sequenced was peripheral blood. These receptors all stem from a young man who had recovered from COVID-19.

The chain links TRBV11-3 to TRBJ2-5; D is unclear. The CDR3 runs 14 residues. Looked up from germline, CDR1 is SGHNT and CDR2 is YENEEA. V lost 1 base, J lost 5 bases, and 11 bases lay in between. CDR3: CASSLGSGFETQYF. Written as DNA, the CDR3 is TGTGCCAGCAGCTTAGGTTCGGGTTTCGAGACCCAGTACTTC.

This sequence joins TRBV5-1 and TRBJ2-5; D is uncertain. Germline assignment: CDR1 SGHRS and CDR2 YFSETQ. The CDR3 totals 15 residues. The V and J ends lost 3 bases and 1 base respectively, with 13 bases between them. CDR3 sequence: CASSSPRHRQETQYF. The CDR3 DNA reads as TGCGCCAGCAGCTCGCCCCGACACCGCCAAGAGACCCAGTACTTC.

The gene calls are TRBV19 and TRBJ2-1; the D gene is possibly TRBD1 (6 bases). V was cut by 5 bases and J by 6 bases, with 11 bases left in between. The germline V gene has CDR1 LNHDA and CDR2 SQIVND (reference sequence). CDR3 length equals 13 residues. The CDR3: CASSVDSRNEQFF. DNA for the CDR3: TGTGCCAGTAGTGTGGACAGTCGCAATGAGCAGTTCTTC.

The rearrangement joins TRBV5-5 to TRBJ1-2; 8 nucleotides match TRBD1. CDR1 is SGHKS, CDR2 YYEKEE, per germline (reference sequence). CDR3 length: 16 amino acids. V shed 3 bases and J 7 bases; nucleotides not matched to a gene: 14. The CDR3 spells CASSSRPGQGYFGYTF. Written as DNA, the CDR3 is TGTGCCAGCAGCTCACGTCCTGGACAGGGTTATTTTGGCTACACCTTC.

The chain uses TRBV6-5 and TRBJ1-1; D call uncertain. Trimming stripped 2 bases from V and 1 base from J, with 11 bases between. CDR3 size: 15 residues. In germline, CDR1 is MNHEY, CDR2 SVGAGI. The CDR3 region has the DNA TGTGCCAGCAGTTACCCTTCCCCCCCGAACACTGAAGCTTTCTTT. This gives the protein CASSYPSPPNTEAFF.

This rearrangement joins TRBV5-6 to TRBJ2-1, with 10 bases lining up with TRBD2. Germline V gene sequence: CDR1 SGHDT, CDR2 YYEEEE. This CDR3 has 18 amino acids. Unmatched junction bases numbered 14, after V lost 5 bases and J lost 3 bases. CDR3 sequence reads: CASRRLAGAPSFYNEQFF. The CDR3 DNA reads as TGTGCCAGCAGACGGCTAGCGGGGGCCCCCTCCTTCTACAATGAGCAGTTCTTC.

The genes are TRBV19 and TRBJ1-2, with D maybe TRBD1 (6 bases). Germline CDR1 and CDR2: LNHDA and SQIVND (reference sequence). This CDR3 comprises 15 residues. The ends were cut back, 6 bases at V and 0 bases at J, with 14 bases in the middle. CDR3 nucleotides: TGTGCCAGTAGCCGACAGGCCTCCCCTAACTATGGCTACACCTTC. This translates into CASSRQASPNYGYTF.

The rearrangement joins TRBV6-4 to TRBJ1-2, with unresolved D. This CDR3 region has 13 residues. The V gene lost 6 bases and the J gene lost 4 bases, with 12 bases spanning the gap. Germline CDR1 reads MRHNA; CDR2 reads SNTAGT. The CDR3 bases are TGTGCCAGCAGGCCCGGGTACTCCTATGGCTACACCTTC. This gives the protein CASRPGYSYGYTF.

This sequence joins TRBV19 and TRBJ2-7, with TRBD1 identical over 8 bases. The V gene end was trimmed by 3 bases and the J gene end by 5 bases; junction bases not matched to a gene: 12. Per germline, CDR1 LNHDA and CDR2 SQIVND (reference sequence). CDR3 length equals 16 residues. The CDR3 nucleotides read TGTGCCAGTAGTATTGGTTGGGCAGGGGGCAGGAACGAGCAGTACTTC. Translating it yields CASSIGWAGGRNEQYF.

V usage is TRBV6-2 or TRBV6-3 and J usage is TRBJ1-2; no definite D call. In germline, CDR1 is MNHEY, CDR2 SVGEGT. The CDR3 spans 13 residues. V lost 2 bases and J lost 4, with 8 bases in between. CDR3 DNA sequence: TGTGCCAGCAGTTACGAGTCAGGCTATGGCTACACCTTC. This translates into CASSYESGYGYTF.

The V call is TRBV27, the J call TRBJ1-6, with a possible D match to TRBD1 (5 bases). The CDR3 has 14 amino acids. CDR1 is MNHEY, CDR2 SMNVEV, per germline (reference sequence). Trimming left V 2 bases short and J 9 bases short, with 11 bases between. The CDR3 here is CASSLGGGLSPLHF. In nucleotides, the CDR3 is TGTGCCAGCAGTTTAGGGGGGGGTCTTTCACCCCTCCACTTT.